This is a list of T cell receptor beta chains from one sample in a study of regulatory T cells in long-lasting Graves disease. TCRdb processed the multiplex PCR reads anew with MiXCR; each CDR3 protein has one entry. The profile covers hundreds of thousands of distinct CDR3 sequences, with 20% to 25% appearing a single time and around 7% taken by the ten largest. The sequenced sample was peripheral blood mononuclear cells (PBMCs), obtained when the disease was refractory, from a patient treated with antithyroid drugs. The receptors here all came from a female donor with Graves disease. Both conserved end residues are part of each CDR3. Each record gives: CDR3 protein, CDR3 DNA, V gene, D gene, J gene, clone size. D genes are given only for firm matches. Size is omitted from some rows. Given values are once, few, many or a class for expanded clones.

cdr3_aa: CASSLVPGQGIGNQPQHF; cdr3_nt: TGTGCCAGCAGCTTAGTCCCCGGACAGGGAATCGGCAATCAGCCCCAGCATTTT; v_call: TRBV7-8; d_call: TRBD1; j_call: TRBJ1-5; clone_size: many
cdr3_aa: CASSMEQGSYNEQFF; cdr3_nt: TGTGCCAGTAGTATGGAGCAGGGATCCTACAATGAGCAGTTCTTC; v_call: TRBV19; d_call: NA; j_call: TRBJ2-1; clone_size: once
cdr3_aa: CASSPGTSQNIQYF; cdr3_nt: TGTGCCAGCAGTCCAGGGACTAGCCAAAACATTCAGTACTTC; v_call: TRBV27; d_call: TRBD2; j_call: TRBJ2-4; clone_size: NA
cdr3_aa: CASTPPYEQYF; cdr3_nt: TGTGCCTCAACCCCCCCCTACGAGCAGTACTTC; v_call: TRBV10-3; d_call: NA; j_call: TRBJ2-7; clone_size: NA
cdr3_aa: CASSREGGTGELFF; cdr3_nt: TGTGCCAGCAGCCGAGAGGGGGGAACCGGGGAGCTGTTTTTT; v_call: TRBV3-1; d_call: NA; j_call: TRBJ2-2; clone_size: once
cdr3_aa: CASKRGGINTEAFF; cdr3_nt: TGTGCCAGCAAAAGGGGGGGGATTAACACTGAAGCTTTCTTT; v_call: TRBV12-3/TRBV12-4; d_call: NA; j_call: TRBJ1-1; clone_size: many
cdr3_aa: CASSLDVGTTTGELFF; cdr3_nt: TGCGCCAGCAGCTTGGATGTGGGGACGACCACCGGGGAGCTGTTTTTT; v_call: TRBV5-1; d_call: NA; j_call: TRBJ2-2; clone_size: few
cdr3_aa: CASSYSRAYGYTF; cdr3_nt: TGTGCCAGCAGTTACTCGCGCGCCTATGGCTACACCTTC; v_call: TRBV6-5; d_call: NA; j_call: TRBJ1-2; clone_size: many
cdr3_aa: CASSSGLQNTEAFF; cdr3_nt: TGCGCCAGCAGCTCGGGACTGCAGAACACTGAAGCTTTCTTT; v_call: TRBV5-1; d_call: NA; j_call: TRBJ1-1; clone_size: many
cdr3_aa: CATSGSGSDADTQYF; cdr3_nt: TGTGCCACCAGCGGGAGCGGGAGCGACGCAGATACGCAGTATTTT; v_call: TRBV24-1; d_call: TRBD2; j_call: TRBJ2-3; clone_size: NA
cdr3_aa: CASSIDRAYEQYF; cdr3_nt: TGTGCCAGTAGTATAGACAGGGCCTACGAGCAGTACTTC; v_call: TRBV19; d_call: NA; j_call: TRBJ2-7; clone_size: NA
cdr3_aa: CASSAYRGVGLSEQYF; cdr3_nt: TGTGCCAGTAGTGCCTACAGGGGCGTTGGACTAAGCGAGCAGTACTTC; v_call: TRBV19; d_call: NA; j_call: TRBJ2-7; clone_size: few
cdr3_aa: CASSLGQGRRETQYF; cdr3_nt: TGTGCCAGCAGCTTAGGACAGGGGAGGCGAGAGACCCAGTACTTC; v_call: TRBV5-6; d_call: TRBD1; j_call: TRBJ2-5; clone_size: few
cdr3_aa: CASSRGPGAYEAFF; cdr3_nt: TGTGCCAGCAGCCGAGGCCCAGGGGCCTATGAAGCTTTCTTT; v_call: TRBV6-1; d_call: NA; j_call: TRBJ1-1; clone_size: few
cdr3_aa: CASSPIRATAGLWEQYF; cdr3_nt: TGTGCCAGCAGCCCCATCCGAGCGACAGCGGGATTATGGGAGCAGTACTTC; v_call: TRBV7-9; d_call: TRBD2; j_call: TRBJ2-7; clone_size: NA
cdr3_aa: CASSSAASGGRTGELFF; cdr3_nt: TGTGCCAGCAGTTCTGCCGCCTCCGGGGGGAGGACCGGGGAGCTGTTTTTT; v_call: TRBV28; d_call: TRBD2; j_call: TRBJ2-2; clone_size: NA
cdr3_aa: CASIRHNRDRTNYGYTF; cdr3_nt: TGCGCCAGCATCCGACACAACCGGGACAGAACTAACTATGGCTACACCTTC; v_call: TRBV5-1; d_call: TRBD1; j_call: TRBJ1-2; clone_size: few
cdr3_aa: CASSLEAQETQYF; cdr3_nt: TGTGCCAGCAGCTTAGAGGCTCAAGAGACCCAGTACTTC; v_call: TRBV11-3; d_call: NA; j_call: TRBJ2-5; clone_size: many
cdr3_aa: CASSLEGWFGYTF; cdr3_nt: TGTGCCAGCAGCTTAGAGGGATGGTTCGGCTACACCTTC; v_call: TRBV7-9; d_call: NA; j_call: TRBJ1-2; clone_size: NA
cdr3_aa: CASLPEGSSNYGYTF; cdr3_nt: TGTGCCAGCCTCCCCGAAGGGTCAAGTAACTATGGCTACACCTTC; v_call: TRBV7-8; d_call: NA; j_call: TRBJ1-2; clone_size: many
cdr3_aa: CASSRQGHSSYEQYF; cdr3_nt: TGTGCCAGCAGTCGCCAAGGACATTCCTCCTACGAGCAGTACTTC; v_call: TRBV27; d_call: NA; j_call: TRBJ2-7; clone_size: many
cdr3_aa: CASSLTGEAQPQHF; cdr3_nt: TGTGCCAGCAGTTTGACAGGGGAGGCTCAGCCCCAGCATTTT; v_call: TRBV6-5; d_call: TRBD1; j_call: TRBJ1-5; clone_size: few
cdr3_aa: CASSLASLREQYF; cdr3_nt: TGTGCCAGCAGCTTAGCTAGCCTCCGGGAGCAGTACTTC; v_call: TRBV7-2; d_call: NA; j_call: TRBJ2-7; clone_size: NA
cdr3_aa: CASSQDPWATATYEQYF; cdr3_nt: TGCGCCAGCAGCCAAGATCCGTGGGCAACCGCGACCTACGAGCAGTACTTC; v_call: TRBV4-1; d_call: NA; j_call: TRBJ2-7; clone_size: once
cdr3_aa: CASSSPRGGHLAEAFF; cdr3_nt: TGTGCCAGCAGTTCACCCCGCGGGGGGCACCTCGCTGAAGCTTTCTTT; v_call: TRBV27; d_call: NA; j_call: TRBJ1-1; clone_size: NA
cdr3_aa: CASRRGEETQYF; cdr3_nt: TGTGCCAGCAGGAGAGGGGAAGAGACCCAGTACTTC; v_call: TRBV12-3/TRBV12-4; d_call: NA; j_call: TRBJ2-5; clone_size: many
cdr3_aa: CASSDGDRRETEAFF; cdr3_nt: TGTGCCAGCAGTGATGGGGACAGGAGAGAAACTGAAGCTTTCTTT; v_call: TRBV2; d_call: TRBD1; j_call: TRBJ1-1; clone_size: many
cdr3_aa: CASSLVEVSYEQYF; cdr3_nt: TGTGCCAGCAGCTTAGTTGAGGTTTCCTACGAGCAGTACTTC; v_call: TRBV7-9; d_call: NA; j_call: TRBJ2-7; clone_size: many
cdr3_aa: CASSIDPGEYNEQFF; cdr3_nt: TGTGCCAGTAGTATCGACCCGGGAGAGTACAATGAGCAGTTCTTC; v_call: TRBV19; d_call: NA; j_call: TRBJ2-1; clone_size: NA
cdr3_aa: CASTEEGTSNEKLFF; cdr3_nt: TGTGCCAGCACCGAGGAGGGGACATCTAATGAAAAACTGTTTTTT; v_call: TRBV12-3/TRBV12-4; d_call: NA; j_call: TRBJ1-4; clone_size: many
cdr3_aa: CASRPGPRIKYSYERYF; cdr3_nt: TGTGCCAGCAGGCCGGGCCCCCGGATAAAATACTCCTACGAGCGGTACTTC; v_call: TRBV27; d_call: NA; j_call: TRBJ2-7; clone_size: few
cdr3_aa: CATTSGKNTGELFF; cdr3_nt: TGTGCCACGACTAGCGGGAAGAACACCGGGGAGCTGTTTTTT; v_call: TRBV10-3; d_call: TRBD2; j_call: TRBJ2-2; clone_size: few
cdr3_aa: CASSQGNFGGDDGYTF; cdr3_nt: TGTGCCAGCAGCCAAGGGAATTTTGGAGGGGATGATGGCTACACCTTC; v_call: TRBV3-1; d_call: NA; j_call: TRBJ1-2; clone_size: few